This TCR beta chain was sequenced in a study of blood T cell repertoires in COVID-19. Study-wide context: Italy, Spain and the United States were the sources of the convalescent and acute COVID-19 samples. PBMCs, B-cell-depleted T cells, or T cells were the source of the cDNA or gDNA that made up the material.

Some clones are missing from TCRdb's copy, which holds only in-frame ones; the method was immunoSEQ multiplex PCR. The sample holds about 230,000 clones; 80% to 90% are singletons and the top ten take around 0.96%. V shed 1 base and J shed 4 bases, with 16 bases lying between them. CDR3 size: 16 residues. The germline CDR1 and CDR2 sequences are LGHDT and YNNKEL (reference sequence). This clonotype originated in a man aged 35-49 years with acute or convalescent COVID-19. Material: peripheral blood. The genes are TRBV3-1 (or the pseudogene TRBV3-2) and TRBJ1-2; possibly TRBD1 for D (6 bases). CDR3 protein: CASSQGGGATVYGYTF. The CDR3 DNA reads TGTGCCAGCAGCCAAGGAGGGGGGGCGACTGTCTATGGCTACACCTTC.